The source of this T cell receptor (beta chain) is a study of breast tumors, draining lymph nodes, adjacent tissues (dated by TCRdb to about 2016). Broadly, across the study: The study compared TCR beta repertoires across tumor, adjacent nontumor tissue and axillary lymph nodes from breast cancer patients. The study aimed to assess the relationships and possible T-cell exchange between tumor, surrounding tissue and draining lymph node repertoires in human breast cancer. The full study reports these points: The data were judged consistent with most tumor T cells deriving from the lymph node and then expanding within tumor tissue. Tumor and nontumor tissue repertoires were found to be significantly more similar in luminal-like than in basal-like breast cancer. Rather than being directly demonstrated, the conclusion that tumor T cells originate in lymph nodes was presented as consistent with a hypothesis. Tumors showed preferential V and J gene usage, and their T-cell repertoire diversity fell below that of lymph nodes yet above that of nontumor tissue.

Per the germline V gene, SGHTA is the CDR1 and FQGTGA is the CDR2. The CDR3 sequence holds 17 residues, the cysteine and phenylalanine included. Just CDR3 DNA is preserved here, 51 bases in frame from base 1. Germline trimming amounts to 5 bases on V and 0 bases on J, with 6 as the count of junction bases outside the gene matches. TCRdb lists the instrument as Illumina HiSeq 2000. Multiplex PCR amplification was used to build the TCR beta chain libraries. High-throughput sequencing was used to analyze the amplified TCR beta chain products. TCRdb trimmed public reads at Q25 via fastp, called clones via MiXCR and kept in-frame beta chains. Merged by CDR3 protein, the rows form single entries marked with the most common genes and DNA. The sample table holds under 110,000 distinct CDR3 sequences, of which less than 40% were seen once. The biggest ten clones account for approximately 5% of the sample. The axillary draining lymph nodes of breast cancer patients were the source of the lymph node samples.

There are many counts of this clonotype. Its antigen remains undetermined. No base quality information exists; no much larger clone differs at one position. Source material: axillary lymph node tissue. The clonotype comes from a female donor with breast cancer. Some clones in this sample may be carry-over from other donors' samples. The sequence is built from TRBV7-3 and TRBJ2-1, with 11 bases matching TRBD1. The CDR3 region reads CASSRAGTGGSYNEQFF. The nucleotides are TGTGCCAGCAGCAGGGCGGGGACAGGGGGCTCCTACAATGAGCAGTTCTTC.